This T cell receptor beta chain was found in a study of T cell repertoires in cytomegalovirus infection. The overall study: An indication of both CMV infection and matching HLA type came from public TCR beta signatures. Findings of the study overall: HLA-C-restricted CMV clonotypes gave the most frequent clonotype in two of eight donors. There were carriers of CMV plus the relevant HLA, and cumulative public TCR beta family frequency identified them.

This clonotype has a handful of counts. What it binds is unknown. TCRdb reanalysed the reads using MiXCR and keeps one entry per CDR3 protein. The sample lists about 260,000 distinct CDR3 sequences, approximately 9.2% occurring once. CDR3 length equals 20 residues. V was cut by 2 bases and J by 0 bases, with 20 bases left in between. V is TRBV12-3 or TRBV12-4 and J is TRBJ1-6; D is unresolved. The sample taken for sequencing was PBMCs. The sequence derives from a human donor in good health (CMV status not recorded). Some clones in this sample may be carry-over from other donors' samples. As DNA, the CDR3 is TGTGCCAGCAGTTTATTCTACACACGTACCCCCAGCTCCTATAATTCACCCCTCCACTTT. Amino acid sequence: CASSLFYTRTPSSYNSPLHF.